A single sample is the source of the 10 T cell receptor beta chains below, sequenced in a study of blood T cell repertoires in COVID-19 (dated by TCRdb to about 2020). The library came from the immunoSEQ multiplex PCR assay. Drawn from immuneACCESS, this table holds only the in-frame rearrangements with V and J called that TCRdb kept. Clones are partly lost; checked studies trace under half to an unresolved V gene and leave the rest unexplained. For this sample there are some 200,000 clones; approximately 90% appear just once. The top ten clonotypes cover about 12% of the sample. Sequenced sample: peripheral blood. Receptor source: a young woman who had recovered from COVID-19.

This chain links TRBV5-6 with TRBJ2-3; D is possibly TRBD2 (6 bases). Germline CDR1 SGHDT, CDR2 YYEEEE. The CDR3 is made up of 14 amino acids. Trimming stripped 4 bases from V and 4 bases from J, with 13 bases between. CDR3 residues: CASSPRGGADTQYF. CDR3 nucleotide sequence: TGTGCCAGCAGCCCTCGGGGCGGGGCAGATACGCAGTATTTT.

This clone is a singleton in its sample. This rearrangement joins TRBV7-8 to TRBJ1-1, with 9 bases fitting TRBD1. Germline-derived CDR1 and CDR2 are SGHVS and FQNEAQ. The CDR3 is made up of 13 amino acids. The ends lost 1 base at V and 6 bases at J; junction bases unmatched: 0. CDR3 in DNA: TGTGCCAGCAGCTTAGGGACAGGGGCTGAAGCTTTCTTT. Translation: CASSLGTGAEAFF. Combining the CDR3 with reference TRBV7-8 and TRBJ1-1 gives the whole variable domain GAGVSQSPRYKVAKRGQDVALRCDPISGHVSLFWYQQALGQGPEFLTYFQNEAQLDKSGLPSDRFFAERPEGSVSTLKIQRTQQEDSAVYLCASSLGTGAEAFFGQGTRLTVV.

V is TRBV19 and J is TRBJ1-2; D might be TRBD1 (6 bases). The CDR3 is 13 amino acids. Germline-derived CDR1 and CDR2 are LNHDA and SQIVND (reference sequence). V was pared by 5 bases and J by 5 bases, with 12 bases between. The CDR3 protein is CASSVDSVYGYTF. DNA of the CDR3: TGTGCCAGTAGTGTGGACAGTGTTTATGGCTACACCTTC.

The chain is built from TRBV4-3 and TRBJ1-2, with D possibly being TRBD1 (5 bases). Germline CDR1 is LGHNA and CDR2 is YSLEER. The V and J ends lost 1 base and 1 base respectively, with 13 bases between them. The CDR3 is 16 residues long. As DNA, the CDR3 is TGCGCCAGCAGCCAAGTCATACTCGGGGGTAACTATGGCTACACCTTC. As protein: CASSQVILGGNYGYTF.

The chain has TRBV9 and TRBJ2-7; D unresolved. V lost 3 bases to trimming and J lost 3 bases, with 10 bases between them. The CDR3 loop spans 13 amino acids. Germline values: CDR1 SGDLS, CDR2 YYNGEE. CDR3 nucleotides: TGTGCCAGCAGCGCCAGGCTACACTACGAGCAGTACTTC. Its protein is CASSARLHYEQYF.

The table lists this clone with a count of one. The V call is TRBV5-1, the J call TRBJ2-7; D unclear. Germline V gene lookup returns CDR1 SGHRS and CDR2 YFSETQ. V was clipped by 0 bases and J by 7 bases, with 14 bases between them. This CDR3 spans 14 amino acids. CDR3 loop: CASSLDPTYGEQYF. CDR3 bases: TGCGCCAGCAGCTTGGATCCAACCTACGGGGAGCAGTACTTC.

The V gene is TRBV7-6, the J gene TRBJ1-5, with D possibly being TRBD1 (5 bases). CDR1 is SGHVS, CDR2 FNYEAQ, per germline. The CDR3 sequence is 16 residues long. The V and J ends lost 2 bases and 2 bases respectively, with 13 bases between them. CDR3 DNA: TGTGCCAGCAGCTTATCGGGGGGTGGAGGCAATCAGCCCCAGCATTTT. Its protein product is CASSLSGGGGNQPQHF. Combining the CDR3 with reference TRBV7-6 and TRBJ1-5 gives the whole variable domain GAGVSQSPRYKVTKRGQDVALRCDPISGHVSLYWYRQALGQGPEFLTYFNYEAQQDKSGLPNDRFSAERPEGSISTLTIQRTEQRDSAMYRCASSLSGGGGNQPQHFGDGTRLSIL.

The chain recombines TRBV6-4 with TRBJ2-2, with D uncertain. The germline V gene encodes CDR1 MRHNA and CDR2 SNTAGT. The CDR3 is 14 amino acids. The V gene lost 6 bases and the J gene lost 4 bases, with 12 bases spanning the gap. The CDR3 DNA sequence: TGTGCCAGCAGAGACGGGCGTGGCACCGGGGAGCTGTTTTTT. It encodes CASRDGRGTGELFF.

J is TRBJ2-7 and V is TRBV3-1 (or the pseudogene TRBV3-2), with 10 nucleotides matching TRBD1. The CDR3 is 14 amino acids. Germline V gene sequence: CDR1 LGHDT, CDR2 YNNKEL (reference sequence). Trimming at V came to 5 bases and at J to 4 bases, leaving 5 bases not matched to a gene. CDR3 sequence: CASSGGTGVYEQYF. The CDR3 DNA reads TGTGCCAGCAGCGGAGGGACAGGGGTATACGAGCAGTACTTC.

The table lists this clone with a count of one. CDR3 nucleotide sequence: TGTGCCAGCATACGGTCTAGCGGAACAGATACGCAGTATTTT. It yields the protein CASIRSSGTDTQYF. V and J are TRBV2 and TRBJ2-3; 7 bases match TRBD2. Germline assignment: CDR1 SNHLY and CDR2 FYNNEI. This CDR3 is 14 amino acids long. The junction had 7 bases not matched to a gene; V was cut back by 7 bases and J by 3 bases. Together with reference TRBV2 and TRBJ2-3, the CDR3 gives the full variable domain: EPEVTQTPSHQVTQMGQEVILRCVPISNHLYFYWYRQILGQKVEFLVSFYNNEISEKSEIFDDQFSVERPDGSNFTLKIRSTKLEDSAMYFCASIRSSGTDTQYFGPGTRLTVL.